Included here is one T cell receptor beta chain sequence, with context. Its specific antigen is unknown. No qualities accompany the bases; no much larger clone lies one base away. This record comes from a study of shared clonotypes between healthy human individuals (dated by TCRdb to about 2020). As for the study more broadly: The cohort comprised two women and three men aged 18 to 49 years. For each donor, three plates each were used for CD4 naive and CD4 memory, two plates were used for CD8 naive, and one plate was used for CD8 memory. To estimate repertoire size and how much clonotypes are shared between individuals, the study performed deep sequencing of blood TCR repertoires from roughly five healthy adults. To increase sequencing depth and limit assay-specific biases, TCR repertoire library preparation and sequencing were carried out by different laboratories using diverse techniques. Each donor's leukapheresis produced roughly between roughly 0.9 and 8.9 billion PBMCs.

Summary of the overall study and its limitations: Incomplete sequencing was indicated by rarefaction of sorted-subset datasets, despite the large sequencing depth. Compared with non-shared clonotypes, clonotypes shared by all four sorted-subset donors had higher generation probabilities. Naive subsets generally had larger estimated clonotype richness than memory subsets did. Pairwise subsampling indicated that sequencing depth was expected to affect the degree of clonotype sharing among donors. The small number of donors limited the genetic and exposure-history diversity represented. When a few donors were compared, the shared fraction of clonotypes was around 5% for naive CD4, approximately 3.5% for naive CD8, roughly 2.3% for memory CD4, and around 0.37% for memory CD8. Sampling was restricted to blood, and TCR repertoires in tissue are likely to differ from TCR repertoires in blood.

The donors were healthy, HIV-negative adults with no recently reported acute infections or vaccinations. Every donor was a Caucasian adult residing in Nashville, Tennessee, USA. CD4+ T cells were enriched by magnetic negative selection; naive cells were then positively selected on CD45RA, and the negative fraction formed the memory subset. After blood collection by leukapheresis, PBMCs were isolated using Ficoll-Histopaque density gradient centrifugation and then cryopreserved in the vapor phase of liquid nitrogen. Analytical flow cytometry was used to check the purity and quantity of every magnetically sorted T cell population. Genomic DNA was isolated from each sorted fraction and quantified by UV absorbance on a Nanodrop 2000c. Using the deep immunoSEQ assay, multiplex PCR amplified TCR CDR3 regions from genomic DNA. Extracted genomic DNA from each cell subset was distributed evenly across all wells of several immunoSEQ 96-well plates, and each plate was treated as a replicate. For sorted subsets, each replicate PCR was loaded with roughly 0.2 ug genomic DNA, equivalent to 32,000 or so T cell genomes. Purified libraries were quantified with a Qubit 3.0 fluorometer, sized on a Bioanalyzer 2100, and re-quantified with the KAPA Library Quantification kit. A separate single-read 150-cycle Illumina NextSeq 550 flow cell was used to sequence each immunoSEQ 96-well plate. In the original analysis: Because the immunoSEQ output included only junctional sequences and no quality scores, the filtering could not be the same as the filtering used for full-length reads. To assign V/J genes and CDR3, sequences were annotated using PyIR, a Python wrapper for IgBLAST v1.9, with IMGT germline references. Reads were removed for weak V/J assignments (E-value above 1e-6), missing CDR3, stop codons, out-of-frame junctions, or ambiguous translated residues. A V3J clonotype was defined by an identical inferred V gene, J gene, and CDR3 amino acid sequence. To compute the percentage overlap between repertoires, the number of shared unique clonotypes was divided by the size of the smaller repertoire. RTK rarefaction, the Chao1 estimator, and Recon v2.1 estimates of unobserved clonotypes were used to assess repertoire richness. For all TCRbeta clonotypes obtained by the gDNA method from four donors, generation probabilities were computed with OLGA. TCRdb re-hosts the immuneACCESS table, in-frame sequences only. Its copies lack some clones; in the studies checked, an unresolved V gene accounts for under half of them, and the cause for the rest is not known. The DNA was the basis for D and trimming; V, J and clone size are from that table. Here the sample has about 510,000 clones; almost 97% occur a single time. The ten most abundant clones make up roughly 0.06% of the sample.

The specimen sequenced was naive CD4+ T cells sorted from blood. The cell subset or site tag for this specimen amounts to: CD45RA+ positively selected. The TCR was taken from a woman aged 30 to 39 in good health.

For the CDR3, the sequence is CASSQPQGRAYEQYF. The DNA reads TGTGCCAGCAGCCAGCCCCAGGGCCGGGCTTACGAGCAGTACTTC. The chain links TRBV28 with TRBJ2-7, with TRBD1 as a weak D call on 5 bases. From the cysteine through the phenylalanine, the CDR3 covers 15 amino acids. Only the CDR3 DNA stays, 45 bases, in frame from base 1. The germline V gene sets CDR1 to MDHEN and CDR2 to SYDVKM. Relative to germline, V is 6 bases shorter and J is 4 bases shorter, with 19 bases between their ends.